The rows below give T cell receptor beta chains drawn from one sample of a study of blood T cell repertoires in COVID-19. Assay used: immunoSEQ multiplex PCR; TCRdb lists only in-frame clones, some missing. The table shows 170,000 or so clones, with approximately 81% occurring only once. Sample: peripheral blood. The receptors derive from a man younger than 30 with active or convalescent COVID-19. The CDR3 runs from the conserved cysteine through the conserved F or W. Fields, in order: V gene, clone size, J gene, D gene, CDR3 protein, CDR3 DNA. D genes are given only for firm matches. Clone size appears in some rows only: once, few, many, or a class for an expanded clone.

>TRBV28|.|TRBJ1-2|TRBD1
CASSRSYPTGATYGYTF
TGTGCCAGCAGCCGTTCTTACCCGACAGGGGCCACCTATGGCTACACCTTC
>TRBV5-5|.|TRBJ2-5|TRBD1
CASSWTGGASGETQYF
TGTGCCAGCAGCTGGACAGGGGGCGCTTCGGGAGAGACCCAGTACTTC
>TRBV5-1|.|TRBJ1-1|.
CASRNQGLPEAFF
TGCGCCAGTAGGAATCAGGGCCTCCCCGAAGCTTTCTTT
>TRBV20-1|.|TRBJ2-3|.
CSAPLADTQYF
TGCAGTGCTCCCCTCGCAGATACGCAGTATTTT
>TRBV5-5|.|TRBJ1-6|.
CASRERPDNNSPLHF
TGTGCCAGCAGAGAGAGACCTGACAATAATTCACCCCTCCACTTT
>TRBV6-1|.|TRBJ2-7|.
CASSENGQHYEQYF
TGTGCCAGCAGTGAGAATGGACAGCACTACGAGCAGTACTTC
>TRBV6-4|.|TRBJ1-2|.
CASSVDPGQFYGYTF
TGTGCCAGCAGTGTAGACCCAGGACAGTTCTATGGCTACACCTTC
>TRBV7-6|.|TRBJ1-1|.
CASSFLPTGISEAFF
TGTGCCAGCAGCTTCCTCCCGACAGGTATCTCTGAAGCTTTCTTT
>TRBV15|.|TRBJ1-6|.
CATSGRTVGSPLHF
TGTGCCACCAGCGGAAGGACAGTTGGTTCACCCCTCCACTTT
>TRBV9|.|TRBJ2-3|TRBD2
CASSVAGGLALDTQYF
TGTGCCAGCAGCGTAGCAGGAGGACTAGCCTTAGATACGCAGTATTTT
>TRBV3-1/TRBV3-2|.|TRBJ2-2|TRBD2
CASSQLSGGNTGELFF
TGTGCCAGCAGCCAATTGAGCGGGGGGAACACCGGGGAGCTGTTTTTT
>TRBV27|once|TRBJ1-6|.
CASSFKTHWGVGNSPLHF
TGTGCCAGCAGTTTTAAGACACATTGGGGGGTTGGTAATTCACCCCTCCACTTT
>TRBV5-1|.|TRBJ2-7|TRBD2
CASSLGPGREYEQYF
TGCGCCAGCAGCTTGGGTCCGGGGAGGGAGTACGAGCAGTACTTC
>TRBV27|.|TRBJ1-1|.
CASSLQQGWTEAFF
TGTGCCAGCAGTTTACAACAGGGCTGGACTGAAGCTTTCTTT
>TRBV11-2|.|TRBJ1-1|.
CASSFGTAGSAFF
TGTGCCAGCAGCTTCGGAACAGCCGGCTCAGCTTTCTTT
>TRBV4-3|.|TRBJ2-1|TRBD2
CASSQDPRGGAIASYNEQFF
TGCGCCAGCAGCCAAGACCCGCGGGGGGGAGCGATAGCCTCCTACAATGAGCAGTTCTTC
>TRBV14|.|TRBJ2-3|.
CASSQDLPRASSTDTQYF
TGTGCCAGCAGCCAAGATCTTCCGCGCGCCTCTAGCACAGATACGCAGTATTTT
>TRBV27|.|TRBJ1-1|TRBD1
CASSHRDRGRLAEAFF
TGTGCCAGCAGTCACCGGGACAGGGGGCGTCTTGCTGAAGCTTTCTTT
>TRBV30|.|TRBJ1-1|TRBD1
CAWSLTGQGEAFF
TGTGCCTGGAGCCTGACAGGACAGGGGGAAGCTTTCTTT
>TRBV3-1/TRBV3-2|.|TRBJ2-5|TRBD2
CASSQSSLAGGPRETQYF
TGTGCCAGCAGCCAGAGCTCATTAGCGGGAGGGCCTCGGGAGACCCAGTACTTC
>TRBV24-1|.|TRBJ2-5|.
CATSDFGRGDQETQYF
TGTGCCACCAGTGATTTTGGGCGGGGAGACCAAGAGACCCAGTACTTC
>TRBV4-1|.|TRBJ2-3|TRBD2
CASSQGGTSGRALVTDTQYF
TGCGCCAGCAGCCAAGGTGGGACTAGCGGGAGGGCCCTCGTCACAGATACGCAGTATTTT
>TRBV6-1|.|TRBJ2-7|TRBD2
CASSDSGIDNEQYF
TGTGCCAGCAGTGATAGCGGGATAGACAACGAGCAGTACTTC
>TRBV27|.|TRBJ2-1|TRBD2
CASSPRSGGSYNEQFF
TGTGCCAGCAGTCCTCGGAGCGGGGGGTCCTACAATGAGCAGTTCTTC
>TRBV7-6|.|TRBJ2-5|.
CASSYSWETQYF
TGTGCCAGCAGCTACAGTTGGGAGACCCAGTACTTC
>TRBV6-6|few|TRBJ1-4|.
CASSHREVATNEKLFF
TGTGCCAGCAGTCACCGGGAAGTTGCAACTAATGAAAAACTGTTTTTT
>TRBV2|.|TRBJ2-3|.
CASSVRAVPDTQYF
TGTGCCAGCAGTGTAAGAGCGGTTCCAGATACGCAGTATTTT
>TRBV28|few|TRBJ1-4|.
CASSRRATGNEKLFF
TGTGCCAGCAGCCGTCGCGCTACAGGGAATGAAAAACTGTTTTTT
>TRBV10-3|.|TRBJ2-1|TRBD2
CAINSGLGDNEQFF
TGTGCCATCAACTCGGGACTAGGAGACAATGAGCAGTTCTTC
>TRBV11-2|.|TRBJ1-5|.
CASSLDRANQPQHF
TGTGCCAGCAGCTTAGACAGGGCCAATCAGCCCCAGCATTTT
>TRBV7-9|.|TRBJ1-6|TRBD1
CASSYPTGGGSPLHF
TGTGCCAGCAGCTACCCGACAGGGGGCGGTTCACCCCTCCACTTT
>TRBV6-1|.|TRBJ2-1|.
CASSDGNYNEQFF
TGTGCCAGCAGTGACGGGAATTACAATGAGCAGTTCTTC
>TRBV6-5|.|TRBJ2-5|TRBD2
CASSYRREGTQYF
TGTGCCAGCAGTTACCGACGGGAGGGGACCCAGTACTTC
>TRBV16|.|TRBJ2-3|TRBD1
CASSPMTGTLDTQYF
TGTGCCAGCAGCCCGATGACAGGGACCTTGGATACGCAGTATTTT
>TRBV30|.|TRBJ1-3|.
CAWTVASSGNTIYF
TGTGCCTGGACGGTCGCTAGCTCTGGAAACACCATATATTTT
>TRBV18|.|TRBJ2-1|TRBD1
CASSPTGGVWNEQFF
TGTGCCAGCTCACCGACAGGGGGCGTTTGGAATGAGCAGTTCTTC
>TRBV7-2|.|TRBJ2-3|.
CASSLAGAPDTQYF
TGTGCCAGCAGCTTAGCAGGGGCGCCAGATACGCAGTATTTT
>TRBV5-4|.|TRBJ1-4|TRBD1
CASSAGTGGHFSTNEKLFF
TGTGCCAGCAGTGCCGGGACAGGGGGCCATTTCTCTACTAATGAAAAACTGTTTTTT
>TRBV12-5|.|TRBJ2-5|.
CASGPAHSETQYF
TGTGCTAGTGGCCCGGCGCACAGCGAGACCCAGTACTTC
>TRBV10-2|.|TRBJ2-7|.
CASSVPLAGSSYEQYF
TGCGCCAGCAGTGTACCCTTGGCGGGGTCATCCTACGAGCAGTACTTC
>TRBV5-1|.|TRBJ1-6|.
CASSVDRMNSPLHF
TGCGCCAGCAGCGTCGACAGGATGAATTCACCCCTCCACTTT
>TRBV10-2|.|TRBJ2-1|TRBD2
CASTTDWRELDNEQFF
TGCGCCAGTACCACCGATTGGCGGGAGCTGGACAATGAGCAGTTCTTC
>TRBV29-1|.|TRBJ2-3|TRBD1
CSVRGQGADTQYF
TGCAGCGTCAGGGGACAGGGCGCAGATACGCAGTATTTT
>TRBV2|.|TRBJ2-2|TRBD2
CASSEGGGYTGELFF
TGTGCCAGCAGTGAAGGCGGGGGGTACACCGGGGAGCTGTTTTTT
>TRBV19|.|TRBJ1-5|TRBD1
CASSIVWTGGKTYQPQHF
TGTGCCAGTAGTATAGTTTGGACAGGGGGTAAGACATATCAGCCCCAGCATTTT
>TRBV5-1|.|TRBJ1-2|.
CASSLGTDNYGYTF
TGCGCCAGCAGCTTGGGGACAGATAACTATGGCTACACCTTC
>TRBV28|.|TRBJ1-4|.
CASSSIRVANEKLFF
TGTGCCAGCAGCTCGATCAGGGTGGCTAATGAAAAACTGTTTTTT
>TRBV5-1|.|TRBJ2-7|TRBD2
CASSLTSGGTYEQYF
TGCGCCAGCAGCCTAACTAGCGGGGGGACCTACGAGCAGTACTTC
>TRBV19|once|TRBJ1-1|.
CASSIIQDRPNTEAFF
TGTGCCAGTAGTATTATCCAGGACAGACCTAACACTGAAGCTTTCTTT
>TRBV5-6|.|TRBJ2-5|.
CASSLVGGYQETQYF
TGTGCCAGCAGCTTGGTCGGAGGGTACCAAGAGACCCAGTACTTC
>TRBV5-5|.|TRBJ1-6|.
CASSLPLTVWGTSPLHF
TGTGCCAGCAGCCTTCCCTTGACAGTTTGGGGTACTTCACCCCTCCACTTT